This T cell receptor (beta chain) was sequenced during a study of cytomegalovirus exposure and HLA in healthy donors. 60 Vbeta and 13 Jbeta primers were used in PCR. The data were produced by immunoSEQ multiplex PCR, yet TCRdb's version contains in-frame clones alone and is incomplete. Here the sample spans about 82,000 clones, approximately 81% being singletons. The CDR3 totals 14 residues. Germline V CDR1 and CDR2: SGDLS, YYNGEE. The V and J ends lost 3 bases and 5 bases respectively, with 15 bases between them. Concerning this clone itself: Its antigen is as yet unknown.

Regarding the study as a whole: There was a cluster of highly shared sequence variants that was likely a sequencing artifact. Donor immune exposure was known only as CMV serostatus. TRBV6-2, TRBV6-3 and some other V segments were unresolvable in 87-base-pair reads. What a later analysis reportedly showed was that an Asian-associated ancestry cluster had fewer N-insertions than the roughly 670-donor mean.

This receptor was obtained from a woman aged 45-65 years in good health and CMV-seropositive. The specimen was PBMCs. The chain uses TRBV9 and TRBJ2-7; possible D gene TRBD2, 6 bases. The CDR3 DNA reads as TGTGCCAGCAGCGAACCGGGACTCTCGGACGAGCAGTACTTC. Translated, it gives CASSEPGLSDEQYF.